This TCR beta chain was profiled in a study of blood T cell repertoires in COVID-19. For the study at large: Sites across the United States, Italy and Spain contributed samples from acute and convalescent COVID-19. T cells, B-cell-depleted T cells, or PBMCs provided the cDNA or gDNA that served as material.

Original data processing: Reference gene primers were amplified, and this amplification served to estimate nucleated cell counts. Libraries were prepared by immunoSEQ multiplex PCR; TCRdb keeps only in-frame clonotypes and omits some of them. For V, J and clone size, that table is used; D and trimming come from the DNA. The top ten hold under 8% of the sample, which has 46,000 or so clones, 75% to 90% seen once. Trimming removed 8 bases at V and 8 bases at J, with 19 bases between. Germline CDR1 SNHLY, CDR2 FYNNEI. The length of the CDR3 is 14 residues. Sequenced material: peripheral blood. This TCR came from a man aged 50 to 59 with acute or convalescent COVID-19. This chain links TRBV2 with TRBJ1-5; possibly TRBD1 for D (5 bases). CDR3 loop: CASGWDSGGEPQHF. The CDR3, as DNA: TGTGCCAGCGGATGGGACTCCGGAGGGGAGCCCCAGCATTTT.